The 4 T cell receptor beta chains given below trace back to one sample, sequenced in a study of cytotoxic CD8 clonotypes in ibrutinib-treated CLL. Profiling relied on immunoSEQ multiplex PCR, and the TCRdb table lists in-frame clones only, not all of them. The sample has some 170,000 clones, around nine tenths seen once; the top ten hold around 2.7%. Sequenced here: PBMCs, sampled at disease progression, from a patient treated with ibrutinib. The receptors come from a human donor with chronic lymphocytic leukemia.

J is TRBJ2-2 and V is TRBV5-1; 9 positions agree with TRBD2. This CDR3 region has 17 residues. Looked up from germline, CDR1 is SGHRS and CDR2 is YFSETQ. V was clipped by 4 bases and J by 0 bases; unmatched bases: 7. The DNA of the CDR3 is TGCGCCAGCAGCAAAGCGGGGGGCGATCCGAACACCGGGGAGCTGTTTTTT. It translates to CASSKAGGDPNTGELFF. The whole variable domain, remainder taken from reference TRBV5-1 and TRBJ2-2, is KAGVTQTPRYLIKTRGQQVTLSCSPISGHRSVSWYQQTPGQGLQFLFEYFSETQRNKGNFPGRFSGRQFSNSRSEMNVSTLELGDSALYLCASSKAGGDPNTGELFFGEGSRLTVL.

The chain couples TRBV4-3 to TRBJ2-7; no clear D gene. The CDR3 runs 15 residues. Trimming stripped 0 bases from V and 2 bases from J, with 11 bases between. Germline CDR1 reads LGHNA; CDR2 reads YSLEER. For the CDR3, the DNA is TGCGCCAGCAGCCAAGATTCCGCCGTTCCCTACGAGCAGTACTTC. Protein product: CASSQDSAVPYEQYF.

The chain uses TRBV19 and TRBJ1-5; the D is unclear. Trimming left V 3 bases short and J 4 bases short, with 7 bases between. The CDR3 consists of 13 residues. Germline CDR1 reads LNHDA; CDR2 reads SQIVND (reference sequence). The CDR3 region is CASSIDGNQPQHF. In DNA, the CDR3 is TGTGCCAGTAGTATCGACGGAAATCAGCCCCAGCATTTT. Filled out from reference TRBV19 and TRBJ1-5, the complete variable domain reads DGGITQSPKYLFRKEGQNVTLSCEQNLNHDAMYWYRQDPGQGLRLIYYSQIVNDFQKGDIAEGYSVSREKKESFPLTVTSAQKNPTAFYLCASSIDGNQPQHFGDGTRLSIL.

CDR3 coding DNA: TGTGCCAGTAAAATGGGTGGCAGGGGCCCTCAGCCCCAGCATTTT. Protein sequence: CASKMGGRGPQPQHF. V usage is TRBV19 and J usage is TRBJ1-5, with D possibly matching TRBD1 (6 bases). V lost 7 bases and J 6 bases, leaving 19 bases between the germline ends. The length of the CDR3 is 15 residues. Germline V gene sequence: CDR1 LNHDA, CDR2 SQIVND (reference sequence).